The rows below give T cell receptor beta chains drawn from one sample of a study of T cell responses to AZD1222 COVID-19 vaccine. The protocol was immunoSEQ multiplex PCR, while the TCRdb copy is restricted to in-frame clones and leaves out a portion. The sample lists over 150,000 clones; approximately 88% were seen once. The input for sequencing was peripheral blood, taken 28 days after the second AZD1222 dose. All receptors come from an adult who received the AZD1222 COVID-19 vaccine. Each CDR3 is given with its conserved first and last residue. The order of the fields is CDR3 DNA, CDR3 protein, D gene, J gene, V gene, clone size. The D gene is left open where the match is weak. Clone size is given for some rows only: seen once, a few or many times, or a class if the clone is expanded.

TGTGCCAGCAGCCCTACGATGCCCACTGAAGCTTTCTTT CASSPTMPTEAFF - TRBJ1-1 TRBV12-3/TRBV12-4 -
TGTGCCAGCAGCGTCTCCTACGAGCAGTACTTC CASSVSYEQYF - TRBJ2-7 TRBV3-1/TRBV3-2 -
TGTGCCAGCAGCGAGGACAGGCTTAATGAAAAACTGTTTTTT CASSEDRLNEKLFF TRBD1 TRBJ1-4 TRBV6-5 -
TGTGCCAGCTCACCGAATCCCTCGGACGAGCAGTACTTC CASSPNPSDEQYF - TRBJ2-7 TRBV18 -
TGTGCCAGCGCGAGGGACAATAACTATGGCTACACCTTC CASARDNNYGYTF - TRBJ1-2 TRBV2 few
TGCGCCAGCAGCTTGGGGGACCCCAAGAAGCAGTACTTC CASSLGDPKKQYF - TRBJ2-7 TRBV5-1 -
TGTGCCAGCAGTGAATCGCAGGTGCCCTCCTATGGCTACACCTTC CASSESQVPSYGYTF - TRBJ1-2 TRBV25-1 -
TGTGCCAGCCCGACGGGGCCTCCCGCCTCCGGGGAGCTGTTTTTT CASPTGPPASGELFF - TRBJ2-2 TRBV5-4 -
TGCGCCAGTAAGAGACAGGGGACGGACACTGAAGCTTTCTTT CASKRQGTDTEAFF TRBD1 TRBJ1-1 TRBV5-1 -
TGTGCCAGCAGTTCCCTGGGACAGGGGGCGCGATCACCCCTCCACTTT CASSSLGQGARSPLHF TRBD1 TRBJ1-6 TRBV28 -
TGTGCCAGCGGACAGGGATGGTCTGGCTACACCTTC CASGQGWSGYTF TRBD1 TRBJ1-2 TRBV6-5 few
TGTGCCAGCAGTTACTCGGGGGCGTACACAGATACGCAGTATTTT CASSYSGAYTDTQYF - TRBJ2-3 TRBV6-5 -
TGTGCCAGCAGTCTTGTTAATTCACCCCTCCACTTT CASSLVNSPLHF - TRBJ1-6 TRBV12-3/TRBV12-4 -
TGTGCCAGCAGTGCGGGATCGTATGGCTACACCTTC CASSAGSYGYTF - TRBJ1-2 TRBV12-3/TRBV12-4 -
TGTGCCAGCAGCTTTACTAGCGGTGAGCAGTACTTC CASSFTSGEQYF TRBD2 TRBJ2-7 TRBV7-9 -
TGTGCCAGCACCCTCCAGGTCTATCGTGGCTACACCTTC CASTLQVYRGYTF - TRBJ1-2 TRBV6-5 -
TGTGCCAGCAGCTCCGGACTAGGGGGGACAGATACGCAGTATTTT CASSSGLGGTDTQYF - TRBJ2-3 TRBV7-9 -
TGTGCCAGCTGTTCCGGGAGATTCGTGTTGGGCTACACCTTC CASCSGRFVLGYTF - TRBJ1-2 TRBV6-6 -
TGTGCCAGCAGCTCGGGGCTCCCCTACGAGCAGTACTTC CASSSGLPYEQYF - TRBJ2-7 TRBV11-3 once
TGTGCCAGCAAAGGGTTAAACACCATATATTTT CASKGLNTIYF - TRBJ1-3 TRBV2 once
TGTGCCACCAGCAGAGGTCCCACAGATACGCAGTATTTT CATSRGPTDTQYF - TRBJ2-3 TRBV15 -